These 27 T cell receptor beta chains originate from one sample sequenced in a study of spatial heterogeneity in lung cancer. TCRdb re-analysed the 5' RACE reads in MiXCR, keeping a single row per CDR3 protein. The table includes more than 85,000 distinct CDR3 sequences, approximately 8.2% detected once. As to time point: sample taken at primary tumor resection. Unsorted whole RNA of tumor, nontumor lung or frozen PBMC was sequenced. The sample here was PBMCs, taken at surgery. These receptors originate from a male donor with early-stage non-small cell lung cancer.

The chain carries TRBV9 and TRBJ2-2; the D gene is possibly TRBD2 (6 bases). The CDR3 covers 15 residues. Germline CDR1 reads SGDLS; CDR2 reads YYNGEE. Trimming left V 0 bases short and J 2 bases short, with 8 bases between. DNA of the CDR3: TGTGCCAGCAGCGTAGGCGGGATAAACACCGGGGAGCTGTTTTTT. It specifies CASSVGGINTGELFF.

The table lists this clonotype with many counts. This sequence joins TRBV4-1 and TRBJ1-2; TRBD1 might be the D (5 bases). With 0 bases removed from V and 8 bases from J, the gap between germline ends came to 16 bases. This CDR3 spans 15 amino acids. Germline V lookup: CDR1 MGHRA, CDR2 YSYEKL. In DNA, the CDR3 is TGCGCCAGCAGCCAAGAGCCAGCAGGGCCTTTCGGCTACACCTTC. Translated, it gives CASSQEPAGPFGYTF.

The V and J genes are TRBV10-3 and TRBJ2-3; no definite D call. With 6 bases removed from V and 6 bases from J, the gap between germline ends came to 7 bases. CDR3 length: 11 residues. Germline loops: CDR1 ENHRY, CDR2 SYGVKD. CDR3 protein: CAIRLSDTQYF. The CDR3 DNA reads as TGTGCCATCAGACTCTCCGATACGCAGTATTTT.

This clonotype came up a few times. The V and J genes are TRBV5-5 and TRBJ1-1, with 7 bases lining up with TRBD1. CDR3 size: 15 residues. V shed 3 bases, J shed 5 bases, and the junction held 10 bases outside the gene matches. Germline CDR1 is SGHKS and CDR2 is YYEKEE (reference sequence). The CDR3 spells CASSSWTGQGTEAFF. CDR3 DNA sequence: TGTGCCAGCAGCTCCTGGACAGGACAAGGGACTGAAGCTTTCTTT.

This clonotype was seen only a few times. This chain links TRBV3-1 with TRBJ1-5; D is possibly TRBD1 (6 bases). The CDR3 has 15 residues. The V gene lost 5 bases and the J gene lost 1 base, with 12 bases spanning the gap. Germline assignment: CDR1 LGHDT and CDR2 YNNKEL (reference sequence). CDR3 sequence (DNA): TGTGCCAGCAGCTTCGGACAGATGAGCAATCAGCCCCAGCATTTT. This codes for CASSFGQMSNQPQHF.

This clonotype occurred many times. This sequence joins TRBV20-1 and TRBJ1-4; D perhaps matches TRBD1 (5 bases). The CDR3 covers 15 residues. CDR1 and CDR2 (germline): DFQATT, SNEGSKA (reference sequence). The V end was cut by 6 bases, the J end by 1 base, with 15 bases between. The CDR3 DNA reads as TGCAGTGCCGGCGGGGGGGGACGAACTAATGAAAAACTGTTTTTT. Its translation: CSAGGGGRTNEKLFF.

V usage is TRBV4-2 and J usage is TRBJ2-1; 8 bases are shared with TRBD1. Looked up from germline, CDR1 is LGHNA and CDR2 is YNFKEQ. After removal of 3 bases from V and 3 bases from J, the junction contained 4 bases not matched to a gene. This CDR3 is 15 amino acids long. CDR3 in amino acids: CASSQTGVYYNEQFF. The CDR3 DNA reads TGTGCCAGCAGCCAGACAGGGGTGTACTACAATGAGCAGTTCTTC.

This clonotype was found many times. Written as DNA, the CDR3 is TGCAGCGTTGAAGGCATAGCGGGAGTGAGGACAGATACGCAGTATTTT. Its protein is CSVEGIAGVRTDTQYF. The gene calls are TRBV29-1 and TRBJ2-3; 9 bases are a match to TRBD2. The germline CDR1 and CDR2 sequences are SQVTM and ANQGSEA. The trim removed 1 base at V and 3 bases at J, leaving 8 bases unmatched. CDR3 length equals 16 residues.

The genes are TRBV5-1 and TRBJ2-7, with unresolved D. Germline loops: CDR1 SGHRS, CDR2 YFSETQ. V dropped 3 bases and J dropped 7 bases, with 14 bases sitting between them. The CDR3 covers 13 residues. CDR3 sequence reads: CASSSELLEEQYF. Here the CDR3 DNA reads TGCGCCAGCAGCTCCGAGCTTTTGGAAGAGCAGTACTTC.

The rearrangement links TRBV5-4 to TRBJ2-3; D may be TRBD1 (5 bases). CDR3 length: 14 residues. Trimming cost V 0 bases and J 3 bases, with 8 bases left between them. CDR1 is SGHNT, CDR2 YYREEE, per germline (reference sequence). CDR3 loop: CASSLDRWTDTQYF. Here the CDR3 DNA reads TGTGCCAGCAGCTTGGACAGGTGGACAGATACGCAGTATTTT.

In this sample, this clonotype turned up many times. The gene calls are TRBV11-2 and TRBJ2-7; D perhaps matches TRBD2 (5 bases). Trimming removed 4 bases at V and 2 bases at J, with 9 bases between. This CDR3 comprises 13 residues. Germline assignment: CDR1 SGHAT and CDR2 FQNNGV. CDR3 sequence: CASSWAGTYEQYF. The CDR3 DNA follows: TGTGCCAGCAGCTGGGCGGGCACCTACGAGCAGTACTTC.

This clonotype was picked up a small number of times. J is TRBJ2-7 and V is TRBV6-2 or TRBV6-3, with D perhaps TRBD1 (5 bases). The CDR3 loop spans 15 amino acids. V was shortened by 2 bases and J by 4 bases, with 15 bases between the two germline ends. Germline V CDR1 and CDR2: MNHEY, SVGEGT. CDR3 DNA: TGTGCCAGCAGTTACCGTCCAGGGAAAGCTTACGAGCAGTACTTC. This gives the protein CASSYRPGKAYEQYF.

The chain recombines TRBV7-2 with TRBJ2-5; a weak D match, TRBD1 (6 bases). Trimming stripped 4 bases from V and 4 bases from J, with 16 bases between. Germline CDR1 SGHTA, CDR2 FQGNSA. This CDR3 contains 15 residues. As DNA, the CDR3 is TGTGCCAGCAGCTCTGGACAGCCCCATGCAGAGACCCAGTACTTC. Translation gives CASSSGQPHAETQYF.

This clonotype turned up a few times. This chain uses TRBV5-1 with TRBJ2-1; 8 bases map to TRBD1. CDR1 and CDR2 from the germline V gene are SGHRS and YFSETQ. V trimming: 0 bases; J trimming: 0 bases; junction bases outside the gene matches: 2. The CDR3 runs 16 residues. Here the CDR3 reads CASSLATGGSYNEQFF. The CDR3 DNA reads TGCGCCAGCAGCTTGGCCACAGGGGGCTCCTACAATGAGCAGTTCTTC.

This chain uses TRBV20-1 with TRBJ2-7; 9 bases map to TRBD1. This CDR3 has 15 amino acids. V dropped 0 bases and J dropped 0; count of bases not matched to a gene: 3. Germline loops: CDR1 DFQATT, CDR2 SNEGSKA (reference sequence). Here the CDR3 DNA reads TGCAGTGCTAGAGATTGGGGACAGGGCTCCTACGAGCAGTACTTC. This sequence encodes CSARDWGQGSYEQYF.

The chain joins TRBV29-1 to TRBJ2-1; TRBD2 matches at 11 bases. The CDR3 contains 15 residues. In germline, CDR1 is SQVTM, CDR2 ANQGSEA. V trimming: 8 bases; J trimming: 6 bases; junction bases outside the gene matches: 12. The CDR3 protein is CSLSVAGGPGNEQFF. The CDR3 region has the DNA TGCAGCCTCTCGGTAGCGGGAGGGCCAGGCAATGAGCAGTTCTTC.

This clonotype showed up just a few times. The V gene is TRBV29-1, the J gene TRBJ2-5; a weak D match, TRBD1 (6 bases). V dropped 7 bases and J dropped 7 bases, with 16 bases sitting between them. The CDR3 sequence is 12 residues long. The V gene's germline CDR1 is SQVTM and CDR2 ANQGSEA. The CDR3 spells CSEITGSGTQYF. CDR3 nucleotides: TGCAGCGAAATTACAGGGTCTGGGACCCAGTACTTC.

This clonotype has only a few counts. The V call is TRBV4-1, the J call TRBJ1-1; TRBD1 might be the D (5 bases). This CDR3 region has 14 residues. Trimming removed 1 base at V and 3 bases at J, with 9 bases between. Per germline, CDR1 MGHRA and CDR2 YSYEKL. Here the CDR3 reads CASSQVRRDTEAFF. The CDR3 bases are TGCGCCAGCAGCCAAGTACGCAGGGACACTGAAGCTTTCTTT.

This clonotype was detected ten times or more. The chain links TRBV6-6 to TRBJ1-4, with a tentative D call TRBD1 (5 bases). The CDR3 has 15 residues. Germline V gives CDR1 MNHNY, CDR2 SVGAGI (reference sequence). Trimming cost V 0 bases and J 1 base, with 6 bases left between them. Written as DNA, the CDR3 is TGTGCCAGCAGTTACTCTGGGGGAACTAATGAAAAACTGTTTTTT. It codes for CASSYSGGTNEKLFF.

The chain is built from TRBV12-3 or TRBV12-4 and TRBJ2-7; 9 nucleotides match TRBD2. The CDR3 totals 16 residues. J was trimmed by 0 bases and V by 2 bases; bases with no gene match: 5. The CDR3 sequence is CASSLRAGGLSYEQYF. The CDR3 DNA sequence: TGTGCCAGCAGTTTAAGAGCGGGAGGCCTCTCCTACGAGCAGTACTTC.

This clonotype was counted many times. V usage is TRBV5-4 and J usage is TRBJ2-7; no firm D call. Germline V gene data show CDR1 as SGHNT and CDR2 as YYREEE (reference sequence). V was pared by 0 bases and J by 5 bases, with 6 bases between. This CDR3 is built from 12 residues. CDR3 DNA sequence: TGTGCCAGCAGCTTGGCTATGAACGAGCAGTACTTC. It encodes CASSLAMNEQYF.

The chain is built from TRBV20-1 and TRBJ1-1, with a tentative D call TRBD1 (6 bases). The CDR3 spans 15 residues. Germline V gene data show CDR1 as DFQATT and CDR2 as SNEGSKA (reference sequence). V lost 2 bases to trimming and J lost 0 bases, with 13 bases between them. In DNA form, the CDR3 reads TGCAGTGCTAGAAGCGGACAGCTATTGAACACTGAAGCTTTCTTT. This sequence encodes CSARSGQLLNTEAFF.

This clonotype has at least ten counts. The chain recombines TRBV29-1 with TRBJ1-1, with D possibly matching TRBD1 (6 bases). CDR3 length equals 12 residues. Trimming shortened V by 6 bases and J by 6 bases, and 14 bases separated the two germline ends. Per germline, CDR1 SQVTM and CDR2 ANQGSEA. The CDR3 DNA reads TGCAGCGTCCCCACAGGGATGGCTGAAGCTTTCTTT. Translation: CSVPTGMAEAFF. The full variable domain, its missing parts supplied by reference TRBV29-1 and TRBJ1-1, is SAVISQKPSRDICQRGTSLTIQCQVDSQVTMMFWYRQQPGQSLTLIATANQGSEATYESGFVIDKFPISRPNLTFSTLTVSNMSPEDSSIYLCSVPTGMAEAFFGQGTRLTVV.

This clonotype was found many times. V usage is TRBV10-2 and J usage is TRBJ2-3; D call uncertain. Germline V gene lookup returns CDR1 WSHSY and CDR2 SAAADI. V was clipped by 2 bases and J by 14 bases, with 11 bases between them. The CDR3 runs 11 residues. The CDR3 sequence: CASSEELLRYF. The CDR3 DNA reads TGCGCCAGCAGTGAGGAATTGTTGCGGTATTTT.

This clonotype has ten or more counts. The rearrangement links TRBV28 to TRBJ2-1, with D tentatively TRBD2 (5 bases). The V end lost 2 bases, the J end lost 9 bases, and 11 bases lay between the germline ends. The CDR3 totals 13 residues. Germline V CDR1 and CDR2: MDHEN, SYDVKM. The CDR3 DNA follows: TGTGCCAGCAGTTTACCGGGGAGAAGTGAGCAGTTCTTC. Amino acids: CASSLPGRSEQFF.

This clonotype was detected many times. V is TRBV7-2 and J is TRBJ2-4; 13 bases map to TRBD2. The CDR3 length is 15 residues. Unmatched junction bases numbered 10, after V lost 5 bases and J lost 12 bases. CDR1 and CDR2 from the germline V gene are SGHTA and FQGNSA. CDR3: CASSVVGLAGRAQYF. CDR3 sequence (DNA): TGTGCCAGCAGCGTGGTGGGACTAGCGGGAAGGGCTCAGTACTTC.

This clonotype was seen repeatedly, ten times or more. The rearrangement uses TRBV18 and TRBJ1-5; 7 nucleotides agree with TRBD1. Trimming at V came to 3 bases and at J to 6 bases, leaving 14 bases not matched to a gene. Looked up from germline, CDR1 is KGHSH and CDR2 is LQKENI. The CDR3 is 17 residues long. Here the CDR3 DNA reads TGTGCCAGCTCACCCGACAGGGTGGAGAAGTTCATTCAGCCCCAGCATTTT. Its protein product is CASSPDRVEKFIQPQHF. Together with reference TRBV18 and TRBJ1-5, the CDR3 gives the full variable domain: NAGVMQNPRHLVRRRGQEARLRCSPMKGHSHVYWYRQLPEEGLKFMVYLQKENIIDESGMPKERFSAEFPKEGPSILRIQQVVRGDSAAYFCASSPDRVEKFIQPQHFGDGTRLSIL.